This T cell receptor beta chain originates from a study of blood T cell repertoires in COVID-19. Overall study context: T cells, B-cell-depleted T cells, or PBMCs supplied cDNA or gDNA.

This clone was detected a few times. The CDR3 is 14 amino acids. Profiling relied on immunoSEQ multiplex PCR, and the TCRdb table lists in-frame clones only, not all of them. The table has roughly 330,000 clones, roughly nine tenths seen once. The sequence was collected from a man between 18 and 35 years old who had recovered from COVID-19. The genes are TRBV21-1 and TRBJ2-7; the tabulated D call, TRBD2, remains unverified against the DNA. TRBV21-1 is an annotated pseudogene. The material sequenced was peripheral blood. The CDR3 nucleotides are TGTGCCAGCAGCAAATTCGAGGCCCCCTACGAGCAGTACTTC. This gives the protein CASSKFEAPYEQYF.